This TCR beta chain was identified in a study of blood T cell repertoires in COVID-19. The CDR3 is 16 residues long. Germline CDR1 reads MDHEN; CDR2 reads SYDVKM. Trimming stripped 5 bases from V and 4 bases from J, with 20 bases between. In the authors' methods: Estimated nucleated cell counts came from reference gene primer amplification. The assay was immunoSEQ multiplex PCR, and TCRdb's table has in-frame clones only and misses some. That table furnishes V, J and clone size, whereas the DNA furnished D and trimming. The sample records some 150,000 clones, roughly 88% being singletons. This sequence was found in a woman aged 25 to 39 with acute COVID-19. Sequenced input: PBMCs or T cells enriched from blood (not recorded which). The chain joins TRBV28 to TRBJ1-2; possibly TRBD1 for D (6 bases). CDR3 amino acids: CASSPAWGRGGYGYTF. For the CDR3, the DNA is TGTGCCAGCAGTCCTGCGTGGGGGCGCGGAGGCTATGGCTACACCTTC.